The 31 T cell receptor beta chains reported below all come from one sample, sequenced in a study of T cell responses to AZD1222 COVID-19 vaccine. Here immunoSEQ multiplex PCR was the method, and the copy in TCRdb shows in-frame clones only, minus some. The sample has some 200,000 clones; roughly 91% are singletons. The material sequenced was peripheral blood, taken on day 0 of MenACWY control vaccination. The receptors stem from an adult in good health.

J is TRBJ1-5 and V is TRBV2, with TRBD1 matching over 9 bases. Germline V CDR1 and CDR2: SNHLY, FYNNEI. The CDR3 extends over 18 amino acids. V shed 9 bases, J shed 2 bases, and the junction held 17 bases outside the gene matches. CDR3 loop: CARGSGTGRIRGNQPQHF. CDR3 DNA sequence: TGTGCCAGGGGCTCCGGGACAGGGAGGATTCGCGGCAATCAGCCCCAGCATTTT.

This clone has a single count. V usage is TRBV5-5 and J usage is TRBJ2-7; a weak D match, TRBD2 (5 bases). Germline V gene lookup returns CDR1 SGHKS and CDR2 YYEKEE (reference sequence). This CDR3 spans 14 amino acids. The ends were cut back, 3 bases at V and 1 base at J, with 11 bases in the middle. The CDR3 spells CASSYGIESYEQYF. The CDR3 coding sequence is TGTGCCAGCAGCTACGGGATCGAATCCTACGAGCAGTACTTC.

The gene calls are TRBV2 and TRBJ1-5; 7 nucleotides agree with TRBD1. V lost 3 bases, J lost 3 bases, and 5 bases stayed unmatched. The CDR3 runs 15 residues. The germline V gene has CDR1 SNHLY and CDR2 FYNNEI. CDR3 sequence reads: CASSDMGQNNQPQHF. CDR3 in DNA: TGTGCCAGCAGTGATATGGGACAGAACAATCAGCCCCAGCATTTT. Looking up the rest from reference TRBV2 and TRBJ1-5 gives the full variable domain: EPEVTQTPSHQVTQMGQEVILRCVPISNHLYFYWYRQILGQKVEFLVSFYNNEISEKSEIFDDQFSVERPDGSNFTLKIRSTKLEDSAMYFCASSDMGQNNQPQHFGDGTRLSIL.

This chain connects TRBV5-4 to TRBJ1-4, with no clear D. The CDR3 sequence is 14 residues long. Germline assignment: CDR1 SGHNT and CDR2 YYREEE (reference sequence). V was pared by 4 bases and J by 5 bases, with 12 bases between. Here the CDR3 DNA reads TGTGCCAGCAGCCAAGGAGGAGGGAATGAAAAACTGTTTTTT. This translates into CASSQGGGNEKLFF. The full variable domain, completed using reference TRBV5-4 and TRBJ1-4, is ETGVTQSPTHLIKTRGQQVTLRCSSQSGHNTVSWYQQALGQGPQFIFQYYREEENGRGNFPPRFSGLQFPNYSSELNVNALELDDSALYLCASSQGGGNEKLFFGSGTQLSVL.

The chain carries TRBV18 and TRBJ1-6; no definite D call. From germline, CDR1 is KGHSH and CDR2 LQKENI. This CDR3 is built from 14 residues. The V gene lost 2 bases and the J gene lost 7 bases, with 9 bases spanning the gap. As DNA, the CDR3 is TGTGCCAGCTCACCAACACAGAACAATTCACCCCTCCACTTT. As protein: CASSPTQNNSPLHF.

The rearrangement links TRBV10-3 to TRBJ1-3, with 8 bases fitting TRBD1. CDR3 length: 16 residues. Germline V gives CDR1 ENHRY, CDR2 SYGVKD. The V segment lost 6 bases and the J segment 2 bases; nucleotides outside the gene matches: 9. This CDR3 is CAISASGQGAGNTIYF. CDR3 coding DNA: TGTGCCATCAGCGCTAGCGGACAGGGAGCTGGAAACACCATATATTTT.

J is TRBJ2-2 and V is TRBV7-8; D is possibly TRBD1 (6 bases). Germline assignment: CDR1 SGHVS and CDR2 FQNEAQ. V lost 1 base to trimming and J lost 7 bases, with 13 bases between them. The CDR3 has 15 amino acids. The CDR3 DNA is TGTGCCAGCAGCTTAGGAGGGACACCAGTCGGGGAGCTGTTTTTT. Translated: CASSLGGTPVGELFF.

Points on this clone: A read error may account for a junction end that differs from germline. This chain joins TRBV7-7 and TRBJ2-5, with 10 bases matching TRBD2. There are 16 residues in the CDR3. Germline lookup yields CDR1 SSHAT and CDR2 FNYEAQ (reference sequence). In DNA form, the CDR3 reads TGTGCTAGCAGCGGGAGGAGCGGGGGGGCCGGAGAGACCCAGTACTTC. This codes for CASSGRSGGAGETQYF. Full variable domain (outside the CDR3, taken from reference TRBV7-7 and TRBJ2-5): GAGVSQSPRYKVTKRGQDVTLRCDPISSHATLYWYQQALGQGPEFLTYFNYEAQPDKSGLPSDRFSAERPEGSISTLTIQRTEQRDSAMYRCASSGRSGGAGETQYFGPGTRLLVL.

In DNA form, the CDR3 reads TGTGCCAGCAGTACTTGGACAGGGGGACAGCCCCAGCATTTT. Its protein is CASSTWTGGQPQHF. The chain couples TRBV6-6 to TRBJ1-5, with 10 positions matching TRBD1. The CDR3 runs 14 residues. The ends lost 5 bases at V and 7 bases at J; junction bases unmatched: 5. Germline assignment: CDR1 MNHNY and CDR2 SVGAGI (reference sequence).

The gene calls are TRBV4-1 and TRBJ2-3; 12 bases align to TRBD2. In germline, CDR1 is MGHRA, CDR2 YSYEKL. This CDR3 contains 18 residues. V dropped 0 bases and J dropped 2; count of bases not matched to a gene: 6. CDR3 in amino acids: CASSQDRTSGALTDTQYF. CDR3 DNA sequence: TGCGCCAGCAGCCAAGATAGGACTAGCGGGGCCCTCACAGATACGCAGTATTTT.

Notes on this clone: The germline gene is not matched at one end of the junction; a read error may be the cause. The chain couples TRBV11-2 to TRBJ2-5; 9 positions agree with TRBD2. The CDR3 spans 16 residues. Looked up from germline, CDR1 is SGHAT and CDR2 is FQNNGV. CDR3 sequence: CASSYTEGLAQGTQYF. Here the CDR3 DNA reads TGTGCCAGCAGCTACACAGAGGGACTAGCCCAAGGGACCCAGTACTTC. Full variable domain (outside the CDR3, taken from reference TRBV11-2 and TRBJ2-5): EAGVAQSPRYKIIEKRQSVAFWCNPISGHATLYWYQQILGQGPKLLIQFQNNGVVDDSQLPKDRFSAERLKGVDSTLKIQPAKLEDSAVYLCASSYTEGLAQGTQYFGPGTRLLVL.

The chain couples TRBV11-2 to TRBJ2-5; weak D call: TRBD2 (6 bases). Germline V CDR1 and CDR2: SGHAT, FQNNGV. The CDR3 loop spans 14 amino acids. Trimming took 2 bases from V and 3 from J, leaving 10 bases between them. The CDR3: CASSLSGGEETQYF. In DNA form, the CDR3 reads TGTGCCAGCAGCTTATCCGGGGGAGAAGAGACCCAGTACTTC.

CDR3 in amino acids: CASSLLQGAYGYTF. CDR3 bases: TGTGCCAGCAGCCTCCTTCAGGGGGCTTATGGCTACACCTTC. The V gene is TRBV5-5, the J gene TRBJ1-2; 8 nucleotides match TRBD1. V lost 4 bases, J lost 5 bases, and 7 bases stayed unmatched. Germline V gives CDR1 SGHKS, CDR2 YYEKEE (reference sequence). The CDR3 runs 14 residues.

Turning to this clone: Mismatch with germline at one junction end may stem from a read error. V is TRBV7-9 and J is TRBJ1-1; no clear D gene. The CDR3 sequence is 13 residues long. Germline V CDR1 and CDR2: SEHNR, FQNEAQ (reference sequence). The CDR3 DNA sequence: TGTGCCAGCAACCCCTCCCCCGACGGCTCCCTCCGATTT. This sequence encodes CASNPSPDGSLRF.

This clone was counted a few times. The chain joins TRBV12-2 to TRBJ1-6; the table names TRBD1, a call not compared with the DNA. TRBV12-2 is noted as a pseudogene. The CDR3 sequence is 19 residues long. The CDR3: CASRPGTGSFLSYNSPLHF. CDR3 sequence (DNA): TGTGCAAGTCGGCCCGGGACAGGGAGTTTCCTGTCCTATAATTCACCCCTCCACTTT.

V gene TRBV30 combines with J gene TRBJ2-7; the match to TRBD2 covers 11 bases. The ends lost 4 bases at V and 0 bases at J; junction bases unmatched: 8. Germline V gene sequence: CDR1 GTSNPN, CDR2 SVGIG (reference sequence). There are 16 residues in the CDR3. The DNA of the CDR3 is TGTGCCTGGATGGCCCGGACTAGCGGGCACTCCTACGAGCAGTACTTC. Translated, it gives CAWMARTSGHSYEQYF. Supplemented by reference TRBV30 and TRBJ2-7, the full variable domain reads SQTIHQWPATLVQPVGSPLSLECTVEGTSNPNLYWYRQAAGRGLQLLFYSVGIGQISSEVPQNLSASRPQDRQFILSSKKLLLSDSGFYLCAWMARTSGHSYEQYFGPGTRLTVT.

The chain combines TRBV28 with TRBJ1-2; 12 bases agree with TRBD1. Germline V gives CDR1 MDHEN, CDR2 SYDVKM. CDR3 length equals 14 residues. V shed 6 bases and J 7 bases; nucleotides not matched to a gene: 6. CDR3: CASSRDRGQFGYTF. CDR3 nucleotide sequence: TGTGCCAGCAGCCGGGACAGGGGGCAGTTTGGCTACACCTTC.

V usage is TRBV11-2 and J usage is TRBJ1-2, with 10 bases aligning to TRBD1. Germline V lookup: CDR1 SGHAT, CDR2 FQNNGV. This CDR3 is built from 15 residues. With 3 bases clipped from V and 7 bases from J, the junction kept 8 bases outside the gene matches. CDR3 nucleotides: TGTGCCAGCAGCTTTATAGGGACAGGGGCCTTTGGCTACACCTTC. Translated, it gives CASSFIGTGAFGYTF.

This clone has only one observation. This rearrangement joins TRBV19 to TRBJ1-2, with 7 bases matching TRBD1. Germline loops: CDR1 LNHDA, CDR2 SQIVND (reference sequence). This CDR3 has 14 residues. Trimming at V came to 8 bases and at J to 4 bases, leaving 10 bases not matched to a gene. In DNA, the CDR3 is TGTGCCAGTTCCGAGACAGGGACAGCCTATGGCTACACCTTC. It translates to CASSETGTAYGYTF. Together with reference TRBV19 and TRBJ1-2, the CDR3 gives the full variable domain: DGGITQSPKYLFRKEGQNVTLSCEQNLNHDAMYWYRQDPGQGLRLIYYSQIVNDFQKGDIAEGYSVSREKKESFPLTVTSAQKNPTAFYLCASSETGTAYGYTFGSGTRLTVV.

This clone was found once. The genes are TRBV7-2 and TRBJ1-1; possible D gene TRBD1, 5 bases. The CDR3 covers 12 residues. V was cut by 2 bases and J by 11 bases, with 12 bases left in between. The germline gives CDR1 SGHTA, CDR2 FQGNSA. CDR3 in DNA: TGTGCCAGCAGCTTAAGGGGAGGGTATGCTTTCTTT. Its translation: CASSLRGGYAFF. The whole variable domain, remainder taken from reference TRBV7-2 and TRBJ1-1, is GAGVSQSPSNKVTEKGKDVELRCDPISGHTALYWYRQSLGQGLEFLIYFQGNSAPDKSGLPSDRFSAERTGGSVSTLTIQRTQQEDSAVYLCASSLRGGYAFFGQGTRLTVV.

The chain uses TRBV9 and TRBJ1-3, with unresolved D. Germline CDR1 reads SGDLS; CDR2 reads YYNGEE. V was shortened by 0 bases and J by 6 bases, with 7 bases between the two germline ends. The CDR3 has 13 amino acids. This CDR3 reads CASSVGAENTIYF. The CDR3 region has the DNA TGTGCCAGCAGCGTAGGGGCTGAAAACACCATATATTTT.

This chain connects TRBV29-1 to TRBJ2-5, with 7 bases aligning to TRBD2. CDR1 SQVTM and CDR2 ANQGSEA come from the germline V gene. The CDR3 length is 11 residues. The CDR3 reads CSGEGWETQYF. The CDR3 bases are TGCAGTGGGGAGGGATGGGAGACCCAGTACTTC.

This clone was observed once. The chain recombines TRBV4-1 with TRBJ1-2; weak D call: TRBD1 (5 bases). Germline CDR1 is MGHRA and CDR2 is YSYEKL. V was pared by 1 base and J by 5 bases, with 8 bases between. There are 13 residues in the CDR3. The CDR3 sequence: CASSQGQQYGYTF. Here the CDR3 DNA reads TGCGCCAGCAGCCAAGGACAGCAATATGGCTACACCTTC.

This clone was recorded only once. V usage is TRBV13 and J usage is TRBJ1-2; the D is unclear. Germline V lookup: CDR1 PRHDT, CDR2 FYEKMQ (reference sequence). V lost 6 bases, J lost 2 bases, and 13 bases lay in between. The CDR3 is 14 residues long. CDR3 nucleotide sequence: TGTGCCAGCAGACTTATAGACATGAACTATGGCTACACCTTC. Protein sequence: CASRLIDMNYGYTF.

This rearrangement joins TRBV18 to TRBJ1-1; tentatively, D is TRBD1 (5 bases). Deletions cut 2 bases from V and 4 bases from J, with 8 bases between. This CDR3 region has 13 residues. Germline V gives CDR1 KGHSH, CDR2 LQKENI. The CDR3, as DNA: TGTGCCAGCTCACCAGGGGGGAGCACTGAAGCTTTCTTT. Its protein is CASSPGGSTEAFF.

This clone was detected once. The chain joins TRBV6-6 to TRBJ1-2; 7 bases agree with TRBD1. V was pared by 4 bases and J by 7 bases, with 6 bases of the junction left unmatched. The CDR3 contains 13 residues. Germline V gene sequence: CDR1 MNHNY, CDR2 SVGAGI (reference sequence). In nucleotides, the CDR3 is TGTGCCAGCAGTTTACACAGGGGCCCTGGCTACACCTTC. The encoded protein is CASSLHRGPGYTF.

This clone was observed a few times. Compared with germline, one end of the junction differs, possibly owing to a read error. CDR3 nucleotide sequence: TGTGCCAGCAGTTTATTTCTTGGGGGGGTGGCTGCCTTC. Protein sequence: CASSLFLGGVAAF. The chain carries TRBV28 and TRBJ1-2; possibly TRBD1 for D (5 bases). This CDR3 has 13 amino acids. Germline assignment: CDR1 MDHEN and CDR2 SYDVKM.

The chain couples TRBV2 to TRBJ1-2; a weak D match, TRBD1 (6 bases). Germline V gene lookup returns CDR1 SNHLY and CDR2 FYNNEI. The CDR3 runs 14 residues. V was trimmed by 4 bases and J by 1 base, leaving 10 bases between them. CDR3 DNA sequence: TGTGCCAGCAGTGCACAGGGAGGTAACTATGGCTACACCTTC. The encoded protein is CASSAQGGNYGYTF.

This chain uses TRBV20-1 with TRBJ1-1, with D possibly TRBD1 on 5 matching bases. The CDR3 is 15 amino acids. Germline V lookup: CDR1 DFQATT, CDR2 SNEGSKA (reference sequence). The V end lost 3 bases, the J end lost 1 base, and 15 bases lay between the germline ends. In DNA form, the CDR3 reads TGCAGTGCTAGTTATCGTCGGGGCAGGAACACTGAAGCTTTCTTT. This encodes CSASYRRGRNTEAFF.

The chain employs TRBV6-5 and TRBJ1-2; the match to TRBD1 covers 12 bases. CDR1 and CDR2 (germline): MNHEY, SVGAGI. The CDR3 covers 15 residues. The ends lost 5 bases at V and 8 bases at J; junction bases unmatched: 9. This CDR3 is CASSPAGQGASGYTF. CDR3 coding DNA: TGTGCCAGCAGTCCGGCGGGACAGGGGGCATCGGGCTACACCTTC.

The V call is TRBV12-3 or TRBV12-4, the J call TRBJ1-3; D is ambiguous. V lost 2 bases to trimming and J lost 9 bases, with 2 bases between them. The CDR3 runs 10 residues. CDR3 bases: TGTGCCAGCAGTTTATCCACCATATATTTT. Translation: CASSLSTIYF.